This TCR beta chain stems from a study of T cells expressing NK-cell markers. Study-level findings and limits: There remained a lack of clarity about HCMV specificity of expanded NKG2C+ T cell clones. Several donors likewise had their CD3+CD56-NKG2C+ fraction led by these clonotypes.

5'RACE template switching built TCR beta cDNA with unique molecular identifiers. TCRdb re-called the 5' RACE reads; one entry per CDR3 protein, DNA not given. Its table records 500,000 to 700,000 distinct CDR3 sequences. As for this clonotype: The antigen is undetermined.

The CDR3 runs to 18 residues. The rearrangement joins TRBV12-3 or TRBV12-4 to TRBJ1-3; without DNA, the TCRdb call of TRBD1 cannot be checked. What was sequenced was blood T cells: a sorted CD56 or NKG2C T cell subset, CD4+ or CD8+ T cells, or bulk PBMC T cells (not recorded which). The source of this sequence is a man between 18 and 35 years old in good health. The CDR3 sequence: CASSFWGWDARSGNTIYF.